The rows below give T cell receptor beta chains drawn from one sample of a study of T cell repertoires in cytomegalovirus infection. Via MiXCR, TCRdb re-called the reads, giving one row per CDR3 protein. The table shows 700,000 to 950,000 distinct CDR3 sequences, with roughly 33% occurring only once. For these receptors, no antigen is known. The sample here was cultured CD8+ T cells from PBMCs, taken from culture after CMV antigen stimulation. The receptors shown here come from a human donor in good health (CMV status not recorded). Some clones in this sample may be carry-over from other donors' samples. The CDR3 runs from the conserved cysteine through the conserved F or W. The D gene is left open where the match is weak. Expanded clones get a size class; other rows say once, few or many, or leave the size out.

clone_size	d_call	v_call	j_call	cdr3_nt	cdr3_aa
-	TRBD2	TRBV20-1	TRBJ2-1	TGCAGTGCACCTTCCTTAGCGGGGGACTACAATGAGCAGTTCTTC	CSAPSLAGDYNEQFF
-	-	TRBV5-1	TRBJ2-4	TGCGCCAGCAGCTTGGTGGACAGCTTATACAAAAACATTCAGTACTTC	CASSLVDSLYKNIQYF
few	TRBD1	TRBV13	TRBJ2-1	TGTGCCAGCAGGCCGACAGGGGGACCTTACAATGAGCAGTTCTTC	CASRPTGGPYNEQFF
many	-	TRBV7-8	TRBJ2-7	TGTGCCAGCAGCCAACCTGCAGGAGGGCCCTACGAGCAGTACTTC	CASSQPAGGPYEQYF
few	-	TRBV7-4	TRBJ1-1	TGTGCCTACGGGGGGCGAGGAACTGAAGCTTTCTTT	CAYGGRGTEAFF
few	TRBD2	TRBV15	TRBJ2-1	TGTGCCACCAGCAGGACTAGCGGGCCCGGAAAGCAGTTCTTC	CATSRTSGPGKQFF
-	TRBD2	TRBV5-1	TRBJ2-1	TGCGCCAGCAGCTTGGGAGGCGGGGGGGTGGATGAGCAGTTCTTC	CASSLGGGGVDEQFF
few	-	TRBV28	TRBJ2-7	TGTGCCAGCAGTTTCCTCGACGATAGCGAGCAGTACTTC	CASSFLDDSEQYF
few	-	TRBV6-2/TRBV6-3	TRBJ2-5	TGTGCCAGCAGTTACTACATAGGTTTGAAGGAGACCCAGTACTTC	CASSYYIGLKETQYF
few	-	TRBV27	TRBJ1-5	TGTGCCAGCAGTCCCTCTCGGGGTTATAGCAATCAGCCCCAGCATTTT	CASSPSRGYSNQPQHF
-	-	TRBV9	TRBJ2-1	TGTGCCAGCAGCGTATCCTCACGGAATGAGCAGTTCTTC	CASSVSSRNEQFF
many	-	TRBV7-2	TRBJ1-3	TGTGCCAGCAGCTTAGTCGCATTCTCTGGAAACACCATATATTTT	CASSLVAFSGNTIYF
many	-	TRBV7-2	TRBJ1-1	TGTGCCAGCAGTCGGACTGGGGATTCTGAAGCTTTCTTT	CASSRTGDSEAFF
-	-	TRBV6-5	TRBJ2-3	TGTGCCAGCAGTTACTCCGGGAATACGCAGTATTTT	CASSYSGNTQYF
once	-	TRBV6-1	TRBJ1-2	TGTGCCAGCACCGGGCCTTACTCCCCCGCTAACTATGGCTACACCTTC	CASTGPYSPANYGYTF
few	-	TRBV27	TRBJ1-6	TGTGCCAGCACCCGTAGCCCAGGAGGTAATTCACCCCTCCACTTT	CASTRSPGGNSPLHF
few	-	TRBV19	TRBJ1-2	TGTGCCAGTAGTTGGGGGGCTGGCTACACCTTC	CASSWGAGYTF
few	TRBD1	TRBV12-3/TRBV12-4	TRBJ2-1	TGTGCCAGCAGGGCACCGGGACAGGGGACCAATGAGCAGTTCTTC	CASRAPGQGTNEQFF
-	-	TRBV4-1	TRBJ2-1	TGCGCCAGCAGCCCATTCTTCTTCGGGGTCAATGAGCAGTTCTTC	CASSPFFFGVNEQFF
once	-	TRBV7-9	TRBJ2-3	TGTGCCAGCACCCCCATAGATACGCAGTATTTT	CASTPIDTQYF
-	TRBD1	TRBV4-3	TRBJ1-5	TGCGCCAGCAGCCAAGATTACAGGGGCCAAATAAGCAATCAGCCCCAGCATTTT	CASSQDYRGQISNQPQHF
-	-	TRBV7-9	TRBJ2-5	TGTGCCAGCAGCTTAAGTCCCGGACTAAAAGAGACCCAGTACTTC	CASSLSPGLKETQYF
few	-	TRBV6-1	TRBJ1-2	TGTGCCAGCAGTTATACGACAGTGAGCTATGGCTACACCTTC	CASSYTTVSYGYTF
few	-	TRBV10-3	TRBJ1-5	TGTGCCATCAGTGCGGGGGGTCAGGGAAATCAGCCCCAGCATTTT	CAISAGGQGNQPQHF
-	-	TRBV6-2/TRBV6-3	TRBJ2-1	TGTGCCAGCAGGATAAGTAATGAGCAGTTCTTC	CASRISNEQFF
few	-	TRBV9	TRBJ2-1	TGTGCCAGCAGCCCCCACCTGAGGGACGCCTACAATGAGCAGTTCTTC	CASSPHLRDAYNEQFF
-	-	TRBV13	TRBJ2-1	TGTGCCAGCAGCTTAGGCGCGCCCCTAGTTCCCAATGAGCAGTTCTTC	CASSLGAPLVPNEQFF
many	-	TRBV7-6	TRBJ1-1	TGTGCCAGCAGCTTAACGATCTGGGACCAAGCTTTCTTT	CASSLTIWDQAFF
few	TRBD1	TRBV12-5	TRBJ1-2	TGTGCTAGTGCCGGGGGGCAGGGGGCGGTTGGCTACACCTTC	CASAGGQGAVGYTF
-	-	TRBV6-5	TRBJ1-2	TGTGCCAGCAGTTACGTTTTGCACCCAACGGACTGGAACTATGGCTACACCTTC	CASSYVLHPTDWNYGYTF
-	TRBD1	TRBV5-6	TRBJ2-3	TGTGCCAGCAGCTCAATTGGACAGGGAATAATCCCAGATACGCAGTATTTT	CASSSIGQGIIPDTQYF
few	TRBD1	TRBV12-3/TRBV12-4	TRBJ1-2	TGTGTCAGCAGTCCTGGGACAGACTATGGCTACACCTTC	CVSSPGTDYGYTF
-	-	TRBV6-1	TRBJ1-1	TGTGCCAGCAGTGAACCAACGGTCGAGACAGTTAACACTGAAGCTTTCTTT	CASSEPTVETVNTEAFF
few	-	TRBV2	TRBJ2-5	TGTGCCAGCAGTGCCGGCCCGCACCAATACCAAGAGACCCAGTACTTC	CASSAGPHQYQETQYF
few	-	TRBV6-5	TRBJ1-4	TGTGCCAGCAGTCCTTTAGGGGCCTCAAATGAAAAACTGTTTTTT	CASSPLGASNEKLFF
-	-	TRBV19	TRBJ1-1	TGTGCCAGTTCTCAGGGGCCTGTGGGATGGACTGAAGCTTTCTTT	CASSQGPVGWTEAFF